This entry describes one T cell receptor beta chain. As yet, its antigen is unknown. These data originate in a study of T cell responses to AZD1222 COVID-19 vaccine. Study at large: Second-dose schedules of about 4 or about 12 weeks were combined.

General study points: Regions left unmutated in variants are reportedly the target of nearly half of spike-specific TCRs. Donors were mostly white British, more females; clonal diversity possibly underestimated. The study sampled repertoires only after the peak T cell response.

The ends lost 5 bases at V and 3 bases at J; junction bases unmatched: 2. CDR3 length: 13 residues. Germline values: CDR1 MDHEN, CDR2 SYDVKM. Some clones are missing from TCRdb's copy, which holds only in-frame ones; the method was immunoSEQ multiplex PCR. The data contain some 100,000 clones, about nine tenths of them singletons. The receptor was derived from an adult in good health. V gene TRBV28 combines with J gene TRBJ2-7; 9 bases are shared with TRBD2. Sequences were derived from peripheral blood, sampled on day 0 of AZD1222 vaccination. CDR3: CASSRTSVYEQYF. The CDR3 DNA sequence: TGTGCCAGCAGTCGGACTAGCGTCTACGAGCAGTACTTC.